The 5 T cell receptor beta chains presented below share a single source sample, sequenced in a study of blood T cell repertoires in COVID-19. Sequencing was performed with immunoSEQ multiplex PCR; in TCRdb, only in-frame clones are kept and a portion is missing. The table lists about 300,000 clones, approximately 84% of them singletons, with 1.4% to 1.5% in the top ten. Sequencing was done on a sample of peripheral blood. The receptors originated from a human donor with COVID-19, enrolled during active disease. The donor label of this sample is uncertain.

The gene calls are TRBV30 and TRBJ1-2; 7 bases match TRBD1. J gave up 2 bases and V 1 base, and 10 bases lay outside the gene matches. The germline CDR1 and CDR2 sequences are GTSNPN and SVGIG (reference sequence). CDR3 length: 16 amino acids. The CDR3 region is CAWSDSTGVANYGYTF. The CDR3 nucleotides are TGTGCCTGGAGTGACTCTACAGGGGTCGCCAACTATGGCTACACCTTC.

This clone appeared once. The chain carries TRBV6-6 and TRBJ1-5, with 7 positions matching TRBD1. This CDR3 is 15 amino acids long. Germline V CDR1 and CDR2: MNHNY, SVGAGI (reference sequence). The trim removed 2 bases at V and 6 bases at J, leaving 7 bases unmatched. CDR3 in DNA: TGTGCCAGCAGTTACCCACAGGGGATAGGTCAGCCCCAGCATTTT. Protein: CASSYPQGIGQPQHF.

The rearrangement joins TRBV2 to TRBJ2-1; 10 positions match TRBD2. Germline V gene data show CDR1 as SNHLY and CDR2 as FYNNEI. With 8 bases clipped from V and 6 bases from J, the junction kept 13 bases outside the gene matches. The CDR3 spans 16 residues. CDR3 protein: CASGAGGLPGGNEQFF. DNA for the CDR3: TGTGCCAGCGGAGCGGGAGGGTTGCCTGGCGGCAATGAGCAGTTCTTC.

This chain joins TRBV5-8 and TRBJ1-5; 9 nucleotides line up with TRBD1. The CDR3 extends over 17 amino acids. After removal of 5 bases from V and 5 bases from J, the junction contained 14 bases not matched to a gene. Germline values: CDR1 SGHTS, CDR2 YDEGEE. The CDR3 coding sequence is TGTGCCAGCAGAGCGGACAGGGGTTCGGGAAATGATCAGCCCCAGCATTTT. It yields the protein CASRADRGSGNDQPQHF. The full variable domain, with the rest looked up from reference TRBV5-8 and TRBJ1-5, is EAGVTQSPTHLIKTRGQQATLRCSPISGHTSVYWYQQALGLGLQFLLWYDEGEERNRGNFPPRFSGRQFPNYSSELNVNALELEDSALYLCASRADRGSGNDQPQHFGDGTRLSIL.

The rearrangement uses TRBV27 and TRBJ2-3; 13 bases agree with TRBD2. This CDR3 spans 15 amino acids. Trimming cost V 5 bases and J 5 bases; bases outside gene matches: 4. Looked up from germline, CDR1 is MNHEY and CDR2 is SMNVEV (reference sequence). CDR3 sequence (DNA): TGTGCCAGCAGTCCCGGGACTAGCGGGAAAGATACGCAGTATTTT. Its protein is CASSPGTSGKDTQYF.